The 19 T cell receptor beta chains presented below share a single source sample, sequenced in a study of human thymus T cells. Thymic resections from corrective heart surgery supplied the tissue. Repertoires were generated with immunoSEQ multiplex PCR, while TCRdb's copy carries only in-frame clones and drops some. The repertoire consists of more than 70,000 clones, with 96% occurring once and the leading ten covering 0.025% to 0.04%. Sequencing was carried out using thymus tissue. These receptors came from a boy less than two years old with a congenital heart defect but otherwise immunologically healthy.

CDR3 sequence: CASSFLPQGERSPLHF. Written as DNA, the CDR3 is TGTGCCAGCAGTTTTTTGCCCCAGGGAGAAAGATCACCCCTCCACTTT. This chain connects TRBV27 to TRBJ1-6, with a possible D match to TRBD1 (5 bases). The V gene's germline CDR1 is MNHEY and CDR2 SMNVEV (reference sequence). The CDR3 has 16 residues. The ends were cut back, 3 bases at V and 10 bases at J, with 19 bases in the middle.

Note on this clone: At one end, the junction sequence differs from germline, possibly due to a read error. The rearrangement joins TRBV7-7 to TRBJ1-5, with 7 nucleotides matching TRBD1. Germline V CDR1 and CDR2: SSHAT, FNYEAQ (reference sequence). This CDR3 region has 18 residues. This chain's CDR3 is CASSLGRPPTGRNQPQHF. The DNA for the CDR3 is TGTGCTAGCAGCTTAGGACGACCCCCGACAGGGCGCAATCAGCCCCAGCATTTT.

This clone has just one count. This rearrangement joins TRBV7-9 to TRBJ2-1, with 14 bases that match TRBD2. Germline-derived CDR1 and CDR2 are SEHNR and FQNEAQ (reference sequence). V shed 5 bases, J shed 9 bases, and the junction held 15 bases outside the gene matches. The CDR3 is 18 amino acids. The CDR3 sequence is CASSPLPGLAGEWAEQFF. As DNA, the CDR3 is TGTGCCAGCAGCCCCCTACCGGGACTAGCGGGAGAGTGGGCTGAGCAGTTCTTC.

The V call is TRBV4-1, the J call TRBJ1-1, with D uncertain. The CDR3 has 15 amino acids. With 0 bases removed from V and 1 base from J, the gap between germline ends came to 9 bases. Germline values: CDR1 MGHRA, CDR2 YSYEKL. DNA of the CDR3: TGCGCCAGCAGCCAAGATAACCGGGGGAACACTGAAGCTTTCTTT. Translating it yields CASSQDNRGNTEAFF.

This chain uses TRBV4-3 with TRBJ1-1; D remains unclear. The CDR3 is 14 amino acids. Germline V lookup: CDR1 LGHNA, CDR2 YSLEER. V dropped 0 bases and J dropped 7 bases, with 12 bases sitting between them. The CDR3 sequence: CASSQDLTEREAFF. The DNA of the CDR3 is TGCGCCAGCAGCCAAGATTTGACTGAGCGTGAAGCTTTCTTT.

The chain joins TRBV9 to TRBJ2-7, with D possibly TRBD2 on 6 matching bases. Trimming took 0 bases from V and 2 from J, leaving 21 bases between them. The CDR3 runs to 18 residues. Germline CDR1 reads SGDLS; CDR2 reads YYNGEE. Here the CDR3 DNA reads TGTGCCAGCAGCGTAGGTGGTAGCGGAAAATATAAAACCTACGAGCAGTACTTC. This gives the protein CASSVGGSGKYKTYEQYF.

On this clone: At one boundary the junction diverges from the germline segment, which might be a read error. The chain links TRBV2 to TRBJ2-7; 11 positions agree with TRBD2. This CDR3 has 17 residues. Germline V gives CDR1 SNHLY, CDR2 FYNNEI. CDR3 sequence reads: CASSDSLSSGRPPSGQF. In DNA form, the CDR3 reads TGTGCCAGCAGTGACTCCCTTTCTAGCGGGAGGCCTCCTTCTGGCCAATTC.

The chain links TRBV5-4 to TRBJ2-3, with D perhaps being TRBD1 or TRBD2 (5 bases each). CDR1 and CDR2 (germline): SGHNT, YYREEE (reference sequence). Trimming stripped 4 bases from V and 3 bases from J, with 21 bases between. This CDR3 comprises 17 residues. In DNA form, the CDR3 reads TGTGCCAGCAGCCACGGGGCCGGTCTAGTACGGACAGATACGCAGTATTTT. Encoded protein: CASSHGAGLVRTDTQYF.

The chain links TRBV6-4 to TRBJ2-2; D is undetermined. Per the germline V gene, CDR1 is MRHNA and CDR2 is SNTAGT. CDR3 length equals 14 residues. Deletions cut 7 bases from V and 2 bases from J, with 11 bases between. CDR3 sequence: CASIPPSNTGELFF. The CDR3 bases are TGTGCCAGCATACCCCCGAGCAACACCGGGGAGCTGTTTTTT.

The rearrangement joins TRBV19 to TRBJ2-4; TRBD2 aligns across 11 bases. The CDR3 runs 21 residues. In germline, CDR1 is LNHDA, CDR2 SQIVND (reference sequence). The junction had 16 bases not matched to a gene; V was cut back by 3 bases and J by 0 bases. The CDR3 is CASSILLAGGPRSLAKNIQYF. DNA of the CDR3: TGTGCCAGTAGTATCCTTCTAGCGGGGGGTCCAAGGAGTCTAGCCAAAAACATTCAGTACTTC.

The chain couples TRBV25-1 to TRBJ1-4; a weak D match, TRBD1 (5 bases). Germline CDR1 is MGHDK and CDR2 is SYGVNS. V lost 1 base to trimming and J lost 7 bases, with 13 bases between them. The length of the CDR3 is 15 residues. The CDR3 nucleotides read TGTGCCAGCAGTGAATTGGGGGGTGGCGGTGAAAAACTGTTTTTT. It specifies CASSELGGGGEKLFF.

The V gene is TRBV5-4, the J gene TRBJ1-1; TRBD1 might be the D (5 bases). V lost 4 bases and J lost 3, with 16 bases in between. This CDR3 spans 15 amino acids. Germline V lookup: CDR1 SGHNT, CDR2 YYREEE (reference sequence). CDR3 amino acids: CASSRNRSWDTEAFF. Written as DNA, the CDR3 is TGTGCCAGCAGCCGGAACAGGTCGTGGGACACTGAAGCTTTCTTT.

The chain carries TRBV6-5 and TRBJ1-4; 7 bases are shared with TRBD1. V lost 4 bases to trimming and J lost 7 bases; unmatched junction nucleotides: 6. CDR1 and CDR2 from the germline V gene are MNHEY and SVGAGI. The CDR3 extends over 14 amino acids. For the CDR3, the DNA is TGTGCCAGCAGTTCGACAGGGCGGAGTGAAAAACTGTTTTTT. Its translation is CASSSTGRSEKLFF.

J is TRBJ2-1 and V is TRBV19; 8 bases match TRBD1. Germline V gives CDR1 LNHDA, CDR2 SQIVND (reference sequence). With V trimmed by 5 bases and J by 6 bases, 3 bases remained unmatched. This CDR3 spans 13 amino acids. CDR3 sequence reads: CASSLDRGNEQFF. The CDR3 DNA follows: TGTGCCAGTAGTCTTGACAGGGGCAATGAGCAGTTCTTC.

The gene calls are TRBV5-1 and TRBJ2-1; TRBD2 agrees at 7 bases. This CDR3 is built from 16 residues. J was trimmed by 6 bases and V by 0 bases; bases with no gene match: 9. The germline V gene encodes CDR1 SGHRS and CDR2 YFSETQ. In DNA, the CDR3 is TGCGCCAGCAGCTTGGACTGGACTAGTATGGGCAATGAGCAGTTCTTC. It encodes CASSLDWTSMGNEQFF.

This sequence joins TRBV5-6 and TRBJ2-7, with D tentatively TRBD1 or TRBD2 (5 bases each). This CDR3 contains 16 residues. Germline CDR1 reads SGHDT; CDR2 reads YYEEEE. V dropped 2 bases and J dropped 4 bases, with 19 bases sitting between them. The CDR3 protein is CASSFAPPGAQYEQYF. The CDR3 DNA follows: TGTGCCAGCAGCTTTGCCCCGCCCGGGGCCCAATACGAGCAGTACTTC.

This clone showed up just a few times. The CDR3 nucleotides read TGTGCCAGCAGTCCGAGGGCTACAGATACGCAGTATTTT. Its protein product is CASSPRATDTQYF. The chain combines TRBV27 with TRBJ2-3; possible D gene TRBD2, 5 bases. The germline V and J ends were trimmed by 5 bases and 3 bases, with 9 bases remaining between them. The CDR3 has 13 amino acids. Germline loops: CDR1 MNHEY, CDR2 SMNVEV (reference sequence).

This chain joins TRBV11-3 and TRBJ2-7, with D hard to call. Trimming stripped 5 bases from V and 0 bases from J, with 11 bases between. CDR3 size: 14 residues. Germline CDR1 reads SGHNT; CDR2 reads YENEEA. The DNA for the CDR3 is TGTGCCAGCAGCCCCAATTTCCTCTCCTACGAGCAGTACTTC. Encoded protein: CASSPNFLSYEQYF.

The V gene is TRBV19, the J gene TRBJ1-1; tentatively, D is TRBD1 (6 bases). The V and J ends lost 5 bases and 3 bases respectively, with 13 bases between them. CDR3 size: 14 residues. The germline V gene encodes CDR1 LNHDA and CDR2 SQIVND (reference sequence). The CDR3 DNA sequence: TGTGCCAGTAGTCTGAGAAGGGGGGACACTGAAGCTTTCTTT. The encoded protein is CASSLRRGDTEAFF.